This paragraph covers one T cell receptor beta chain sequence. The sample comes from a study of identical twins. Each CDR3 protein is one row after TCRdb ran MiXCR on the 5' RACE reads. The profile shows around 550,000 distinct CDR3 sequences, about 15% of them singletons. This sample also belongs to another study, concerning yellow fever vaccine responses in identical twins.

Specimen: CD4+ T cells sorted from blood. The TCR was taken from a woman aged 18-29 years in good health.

The chain's CDR3 is CASSLQLAGPTSTDTQYF. The CDR3 DNA sequence: TGCGCCAGCAGCTTGCAGCTAGCGGGACCCACTAGCACAGATACGCAGTATTTT. The rearrangement joins TRBV5-1 to TRBJ2-3, with 9 bases matching TRBD2. The germline V gene has CDR1 SGHRS and CDR2 YFSETQ. This CDR3 has 18 amino acids. V was clipped by 1 base and J by 0 bases; unmatched bases: 9.